This passage covers 25 T cell receptor beta chains from one sample sequenced in a study of blood T cell repertoires in COVID-19. The assay was immunoSEQ multiplex PCR, and TCRdb's table has in-frame clones only and misses some. The sample has about 88,000 clones; roughly 89% are singletons. Sample: peripheral blood. These receptors were obtained from a woman in her sixties with COVID-19, enrolled during active disease.

CDR3 nucleotides: TGTGCCTGGAGTGGAGCGGGGGCAGGGGTAGGAGAAAAACTGTTTTTT. Protein: CAWSGAGAGVGEKLFF. The chain joins TRBV30 to TRBJ1-4; tentatively, D is TRBD1 (6 bases). V lost 1 base and J 8 bases, leaving 20 bases between the germline ends. The CDR3 totals 16 residues. Germline CDR1 and CDR2: GTSNPN and SVGIG (reference sequence). Full variable domain (outside the CDR3, taken from reference TRBV30 and TRBJ1-4): SQTIHQWPATLVQPVGSPLSLECTVEGTSNPNLYWYRQAAGRGLQLLFYSVGIGQISSEVPQNLSASRPQDRQFILSSKKLLLSDSGFYLCAWSGAGAGVGEKLFFGSGTQLSVL.

The CDR3 DNA sequence: TGTGCCAGTAGTACCGCGACTGCTCTAGATACGCAGTATTTT. Translation: CASSTATALDTQYF. The chain joins TRBV19 to TRBJ2-3; D unclear. This CDR3 comprises 14 residues. Trimming shortened V by 4 bases and J by 5 bases, and 13 bases separated the two germline ends. Germline lookup yields CDR1 LNHDA and CDR2 SQIVND (reference sequence).

This clone was seen only once. V usage is TRBV4-1 and J usage is TRBJ1-1; 7 positions match TRBD1. This CDR3 region has 17 residues. Trimming removed 1 base from V and 4 bases from J; junction bases left unmatched: 12. Germline V gives CDR1 MGHRA, CDR2 YSYEKL. CDR3 region: CASSQGQGGVMGTEAFF. CDR3 nucleotide sequence: TGCGCCAGCAGCCAAGGACAGGGCGGGGTAATGGGCACTGAAGCTTTCTTT.

The chain recombines TRBV5-1 with TRBJ1-1, with unresolved D. The V and J ends lost 2 bases and 4 bases respectively, with 9 bases between them. This CDR3 is built from 13 residues. Germline V CDR1 and CDR2: SGHRS, YFSETQ. Here the CDR3 reads CASSFTDFTEAFF. Written as DNA, the CDR3 is TGCGCCAGCAGCTTTACGGACTTCACTGAAGCTTTCTTT.

V and J are TRBV5-4 and TRBJ1-2, with D tentatively TRBD1 (5 bases). The CDR3 extends over 14 amino acids. The germline V and J ends were trimmed by 9 bases and 3 bases, with 18 bases remaining between them. CDR1 is SGHNT and CDR2 is YYREEE in the germline V gene (reference sequence). Here the CDR3 reads CATHPRAGDYGYTF. DNA for the CDR3: TGTGCCACCCACCCCAGGGCGGGGGACTATGGCTACACCTTC.

The chain carries TRBV15 and TRBJ1-6; 7 positions match TRBD1. The CDR3 sequence is 17 residues long. Germline CDR1 reads LNHNV; CDR2 reads YYDKDF (reference sequence). Unmatched junction bases numbered 3, after V lost 1 base and J lost 0 bases. This CDR3 is CATSRVRGLSYNSPLHF. CDR3 bases: TGTGCCACCAGCAGAGTGAGGGGGCTCTCCTATAATTCACCCCTCCACTTT.

This clone was counted a few times. J is TRBJ1-1 and V is TRBV4-3; a possible D gene is TRBD1 (5 bases). The CDR3 covers 14 residues. V shed 0 bases and J shed 10 bases, with 15 bases lying between them. Per the germline V gene, CDR1 is LGHNA and CDR2 is YSLEER. The CDR3 coding sequence is TGCGCCAGCAGCCAAGATTTGGGGGGTCGTCGAGCTTTCTTT. Encoded protein: CASSQDLGGRRAFF.

The chain couples TRBV12-3 or TRBV12-4 to TRBJ2-3, with D tentatively TRBD2 (5 bases). The CDR3 contains 13 residues. The germline V and J ends were trimmed by 7 bases and 6 bases, with 14 bases remaining between them. The CDR3 reads CASTLDLADTQYF. CDR3 coding DNA: TGTGCCAGCACCCTGGACTTGGCCGATACGCAGTATTTT.

The V and J genes are TRBV19 and TRBJ2-4, with D perhaps matching TRBD1 (6 bases). Germline V gives CDR1 LNHDA, CDR2 SQIVND (reference sequence). The CDR3 is 16 amino acids. V was clipped by 6 bases and J by 1 base, with 16 bases between them. Here the CDR3 DNA reads TGTGCCAGTAGCCCACAGGGTGTTGCGGCCAAAAACATTCAGTACTTC. This sequence encodes CASSPQGVAAKNIQYF.

The V call is TRBV7-8, the J call TRBJ2-3; D not certain. From germline, CDR1 is SGHVS and CDR2 FQNEAQ. The ends were cut back, 2 bases at V and 1 base at J, with 10 bases in the middle. The CDR3 spans 15 residues. The CDR3 DNA reads as TGTGCCAGCAGCTTAATCCGGTACCGCACAGATACGCAGTATTTT. Amino acid sequence: CASSLIRYRTDTQYF.

DNA of the CDR3: TGTGCCAGCAGCCTAAACACAAGGAGCTCTGGAAACACCATATATTTT. Its translation is CASSLNTRSSGNTIYF. The chain links TRBV7-9 to TRBJ1-3; D is unclear. The germline V and J ends were trimmed by 5 bases and 0 bases, with 14 bases remaining between them. Germline V gene data show CDR1 as SEHNR and CDR2 as FQNEAQ (reference sequence). CDR3 length equals 16 residues.

The rearrangement links TRBV6-5 to TRBJ2-3; 7 bases are a match to TRBD1. Germline CDR1 reads MNHEY; CDR2 reads SVGAGI. Trimming at V came to 6 bases and at J to 4 bases, leaving 10 bases not matched to a gene. The CDR3 runs to 15 residues. The CDR3 region has the DNA TGTGCCAGCAGGCAAACCCAGGGGGTGGCAGATACGCAGTATTTT. Residues: CASRQTQGVADTQYF.

As to this clone: Other DNA sequences within the sample encode an identical CDR3. The chain recombines TRBV5-1 with TRBJ1-4; D possibly corresponds to TRBD1 (5 bases). Germline V gene data show CDR1 as SGHRS and CDR2 as YFSETQ. Trimming left V 0 bases short and J 4 bases short, with 7 bases between. The CDR3 is 14 residues long. The CDR3: CASSLGQGNEKLFF. Here the CDR3 DNA reads TGCGCCAGCAGCTTGGGGCAGGGTAATGAAAAACTGTTTTTT.

The J gene is TRBJ2-7, the V gene TRBV15, with TRBD2 identical over 8 bases. CDR1 is LNHNV and CDR2 is YYDKDF in the germline V gene (reference sequence). V gave up 5 bases and J gave up 1 base; unmatched junction bases: 4. This CDR3 region has 14 residues. CDR3 in DNA: TGTGCCACCAGCCGCGGGGGGCTTTCCTACGAGCAGTACTTC. It translates to CATSRGGLSYEQYF.

The chain combines TRBV7-3 with TRBJ1-1; D possibly corresponds to TRBD1 (6 bases). V lost 5 bases and J lost 1, with 14 bases in between. The CDR3 loop spans 15 amino acids. Germline V gene lookup returns CDR1 SGHTA and CDR2 FQGTGA. The CDR3, as DNA: TGTGCCAGCAGCCCACTGACAGGAGGGAACACTGAAGCTTTCTTT. Encoded protein: CASSPLTGGNTEAFF.

This clone was counted once. J is TRBJ1-4 and V is TRBV27, with 7 bases lining up with TRBD1. Germline CDR1 is MNHEY and CDR2 is SMNVEV (reference sequence). The trim removed 8 bases at V and 1 base at J, leaving 4 bases unmatched. The CDR3 consists of 14 residues. CDR3 bases: TGTGCCAGCTCCCACAGGGGAACTAATGAAAAACTGTTTTTT. It encodes CASSHRGTNEKLFF.

This chain joins TRBV6-5 and TRBJ1-1; 9 nucleotides align to TRBD1. J gave up 6 bases and V 6 bases, and 8 bases lay outside the gene matches. The CDR3 runs to 14 residues. CDR1 and CDR2 from the germline V gene are MNHEY and SVGAGI. The CDR3 loop reads CASRTGQGFAEAFF. In DNA, the CDR3 is TGTGCCAGCAGAACGGGACAGGGTTTCGCTGAAGCTTTCTTT.

The V gene is TRBV28, the J gene TRBJ1-5; weak D call: TRBD1 (6 bases). Germline loops: CDR1 MDHEN, CDR2 SYDVKM. The CDR3 extends over 17 amino acids. V was clipped by 4 bases and J by 0 bases, with 16 bases between them. The CDR3 bases are TGTGCCAGCAGTTCCCGGTGGGGGCCTTATAGCAATCAGCCCCAGCATTTT. Translation gives CASSSRWGPYSNQPQHF.

The chain employs TRBV18 and TRBJ2-1; 7 bases line up with TRBD1. With V trimmed by 6 bases and J by 10 bases, 12 bases remained unmatched. In germline, CDR1 is KGHSH, CDR2 LQKENI. This CDR3 has 14 residues. CDR3 loop: CASSLRQGAIEQFF. The CDR3 region has the DNA TGTGCCAGCTCTCTCCGACAGGGTGCTATCGAGCAGTTCTTC.

The V and J genes are TRBV6-5 and TRBJ1-6; 9 bases line up with TRBD1. The J segment lost 9 bases and the V segment lost 4 bases, leaving 7 bases of the junction unmatched. Germline V gives CDR1 MNHEY, CDR2 SVGAGI. This CDR3 is 15 amino acids long. CDR3 loop: CASSFTGTGFSPLHF. In DNA form, the CDR3 reads TGTGCCAGCAGTTTCACCGGGACAGGGTTTTCACCCCTCCACTTT.

The chain links TRBV7-2 to TRBJ1-2, with TRBD1 identical over 9 bases. After removal of 6 bases from V and 8 bases from J, the junction contained 13 bases not matched to a gene. The CDR3 sequence is 15 residues long. Germline V gene data show CDR1 as SGHTA and CDR2 as FQGNSA. Here the CDR3 reads CASSLSGQGLEGYTF. The CDR3 bases are TGTGCCAGCAGTCTCTCGGGACAGGGTTTGGAGGGCTACACCTTC. The complete variable domain, with remaining parts taken from reference TRBV7-2 and TRBJ1-2, reads GAGVSQSPSNKVTEKGKDVELRCDPISGHTALYWYRQSLGQGLEFLIYFQGNSAPDKSGLPSDRFSAERTGGSVSTLTIQRTQQEDSAVYLCASSLSGQGLEGYTFGSGTRLTVV.

This chain uses TRBV6-6 with TRBJ1-2; D not resolved. The length of the CDR3 is 12 residues. Germline V gene data show CDR1 as MNHNY and CDR2 as SVGAGI (reference sequence). V was pared by 2 bases and J by 8 bases, with 9 bases between. CDR3 loop: CASSYDTRGYTF. DNA for the CDR3: TGTGCCAGCAGTTACGACACCCGGGGCTACACCTTC.

The rearrangement uses TRBV19 and TRBJ2-3, with 12 bases lining up with TRBD2. The CDR3 spans 15 residues. Germline lookup yields CDR1 LNHDA and CDR2 SQIVND (reference sequence). The ends lost 4 bases at V and 5 bases at J; junction bases unmatched: 4. This CDR3 reads CASSTLAGGRDTQYF. The DNA of the CDR3 is TGTGCCAGTAGTACACTAGCGGGGGGTAGAGATACGCAGTATTTT.

The chain joins TRBV7-3 to TRBJ1-5; TRBD1 might be the D (6 bases). The length of the CDR3 is 15 residues. V was trimmed by 0 bases and J by 8 bases, leaving 14 bases between them. Germline assignment: CDR1 SGHTA and CDR2 FQGTGA. CDR3 residues: CASSLTGGPGEPQHF. The CDR3 DNA sequence: TGTGCCAGCAGCTTAACGGGGGGGCCAGGTGAGCCCCAGCATTTT.

The rearrangement joins TRBV19 to TRBJ1-5; D remains ambiguous. V was shortened by 8 bases and J by 2 bases, with 10 bases between the two germline ends. The CDR3 loop spans 13 amino acids. From germline, CDR1 is LNHDA and CDR2 SQIVND (reference sequence). The CDR3 DNA reads as TGTGCCAGTCGGGGTCGAGGCAATCAGCCCCAGCATTTT. Amino acids: CASRGRGNQPQHF.